The 31 T cell receptor beta chains in this list originate from one sample, sequenced in a study of identical twins. TCRdb itself ran the 5' RACE reads through MiXCR, one entry per CDR3 protein. Altogether 400,000 to 550,000 distinct CDR3 sequences are present, roughly an eighth being singletons, with the ten largest covering approximately 0.98%. The sample also formed part of further work on yellow fever vaccine responses in identical twins.

The sequencing sample was made of CD4+ T cells sorted from blood. The receptor source for this set is a young woman in good health.

The V and J genes are TRBV20-1 and TRBJ2-1, with a possible D match to TRBD1 (6 bases). The V gene's germline CDR1 is DFQATT and CDR2 SNEGSKA (reference sequence). Deletions cut 0 bases from V and 11 bases from J, with 11 bases between. The CDR3 length is 12 residues. CDR3 in amino acids: CSARDLRDKQFF. The DNA for the CDR3 is TGCAGTGCTAGAGATCTTAGGGACAAGCAGTTCTTC.

A few counts support this clonotype. The V gene is TRBV20-1, the J gene TRBJ2-7, with D perhaps matching TRBD2 (5 bases). CDR1 and CDR2 (germline): DFQATT, SNEGSKA (reference sequence). This CDR3 has 13 residues. The V end was cut by 8 bases, the J end by 1 base, with 15 bases between. The CDR3 sequence: CSPLGGLSYEQYF. CDR3 DNA sequence: TGCAGTCCCCTCGGCGGGCTATCCTACGAGCAGTACTTC.

This clonotype was seen more than once but under ten times. V and J are TRBV4-1 and TRBJ2-4; TRBD2 aligns across 16 bases. Per the germline V gene, CDR1 is MGHRA and CDR2 is YSYEKL. After removal of 3 bases from V and 6 bases from J, the junction contained 2 bases not matched to a gene. This CDR3 has 16 amino acids. This CDR3 reads CASSQGTSGRVNIQYF. DNA of the CDR3: TGCGCCAGCAGCCAGGGGACTAGCGGGAGGGTAAACATTCAGTACTTC.

This rearrangement joins TRBV2 to TRBJ2-3, with 11 bases matching TRBD1. J lost 5 bases, V lost 10 bases, and 20 bases had no gene match. The CDR3 has 18 amino acids. Per the germline V gene, CDR1 is SNHLY and CDR2 is FYNNEI. CDR3 protein: CATPPGTGGFVRGDTQYF. The CDR3, as DNA: TGTGCCACCCCTCCCGGGACAGGGGGATTTGTCCGCGGAGATACGCAGTATTTT.

This clonotype has only a few counts. The chain recombines TRBV7-9 with TRBJ1-4; 8 nucleotides align to TRBD1. This CDR3 region has 15 residues. Germline values: CDR1 SEHNR, CDR2 FQNEAQ (reference sequence). V was pared by 3 bases and J by 12 bases, with 12 bases of the junction left unmatched. The CDR3 protein is CASSFFSDREVELFF. The CDR3, as DNA: TGTGCCAGCAGCTTTTTTTCGGACAGGGAAGTTGAACTGTTTTTT. The full variable domain, completed using reference TRBV7-9 and TRBJ1-4, is DTGVSQNPRHKITKRGQNVTFRCDPISEHNRLYWYRQTLGQGPEFLTYFQNEAQLEKSRLLSDRFSAERPKGSFSTLEIQRTEQGDSAMYLCASSFFSDREVELFFGSGTQLSVL.

This clonotype came up many times. J is TRBJ2-5 and V is TRBV7-9; no firm D call. CDR1 SEHNR and CDR2 FQNEAQ come from the germline V gene (reference sequence). Trimming took off 1 base at V and 1 base at J, with 16 bases between the two ends. There are 17 residues in the CDR3. CDR3 sequence reads: CASSLGVFLGPQETQYF. CDR3 nucleotide sequence: TGTGCCAGCAGCTTAGGAGTTTTCCTCGGACCCCAAGAGACCCAGTACTTC.

This chain links TRBV23-1 with TRBJ2-7; D unclear. TRBV23-1 is sorted into the ORF group, with uncertain function. The V gene lost 6 bases and the J gene lost 3 bases, with 9 bases spanning the gap. This CDR3 has 12 amino acids. CDR3 sequence (DNA): TGCGCCAGCAGACAGATCCTCTACGAGCAGTACTTC. Its translation is CASRQILYEQYF.

The chain combines TRBV27 with TRBJ2-4; D is undetermined. The germline V and J ends were trimmed by 3 bases and 0 bases, with 9 bases remaining between them. Germline V gene sequence: CDR1 MNHEY, CDR2 SMNVEV (reference sequence). The CDR3 is 15 residues long. The CDR3 reads CASSLAMGAKNIQYF. The CDR3 DNA sequence: TGTGCCAGCAGTTTGGCGATGGGAGCCAAAAACATTCAGTACTTC.

The chain employs TRBV7-3 and TRBJ2-3, with 7 nucleotides matching TRBD2. The CDR3 totals 16 residues. CDR1 is SGHTA, CDR2 FQGTGA, per germline. V was pared by 5 bases and J by 3 bases, with 11 bases of the junction left unmatched. CDR3 sequence: CASSPSRLAVTDTQYF. The CDR3 coding sequence is TGTGCCAGCAGCCCCAGTCGGCTAGCGGTAACAGATACGCAGTATTTT. Complete variable domain (other parts from reference TRBV7-3 and TRBJ2-3): GAGVSQTPSNKVTEKGKYVELRCDPISGHTALYWYRQSLGQGPEFLIYFQGTGAADDSGLPNDRFFAVRPEGSVSTLKIQRTERGDSAVYLCASSPSRLAVTDTQYFGPGTRLTVL.

The V call is TRBV4-2, the J call TRBJ2-7; 8 bases agree with TRBD2. Germline assignment: CDR1 LGHNA and CDR2 YNFKEQ. The CDR3 consists of 17 residues. Trimming removed 0 bases from V and 6 bases from J; junction bases left unmatched: 13. CDR3 in amino acids: CASSQEGSSGIRGEQYF. For the CDR3, the DNA is TGTGCCAGCAGCCAAGAAGGGAGTAGCGGGATTCGGGGCGAGCAGTACTTC.

Ten or more counts support this clonotype. The chain couples TRBV5-4 to TRBJ2-5; D is tentatively TRBD1 or TRBD2 (5 bases each). This CDR3 comprises 13 residues. Germline assignment: CDR1 SGHNT and CDR2 YYREEE (reference sequence). V was clipped by 4 bases and J by 1 base, with 8 bases between them. In DNA form, the CDR3 reads TGTGCCAGCAGCCGGGACGTCCAAGAGACCCAGTACTTC. Amino acids: CASSRDVQETQYF.

The chain uses TRBV12-3 or TRBV12-4 and TRBJ1-6; D remains ambiguous. Trimming removed 4 bases at V and 4 bases at J, with 11 bases between. This CDR3 is built from 15 residues. The CDR3 region has the DNA TGTGCCAGCAGTTACAGATCACTATATAATTCACCCCTCCACTTT. It encodes CASSYRSLYNSPLHF.

This clonotype was counted a few times. The V call is TRBV5-1, the J call TRBJ2-1; 7 positions agree with TRBD2. J lost 9 bases, V lost 3 bases, and 6 bases had no gene match. The CDR3 is 13 amino acids. Germline CDR1 reads SGHRS; CDR2 reads YFSETQ. The CDR3 protein is CASSSGGFGEQFF. DNA for the CDR3: TGCGCCAGCAGCTCCGGGGGGTTTGGTGAGCAGTTCTTC.

This clonotype was counted at least ten times. DNA of the CDR3: TGTGCCAGCAGCCCTGGGACTTCCTACGAGCAGTACTTC. This gives the protein CASSPGTSYEQYF. This chain uses TRBV7-9 with TRBJ2-7; D may be TRBD2 (6 bases). This CDR3 has 13 amino acids. The V gene lost 5 bases and the J gene lost 1 base, with 9 bases spanning the gap. Germline V gene sequence: CDR1 SEHNR, CDR2 FQNEAQ (reference sequence). Variable domain in full (rest from reference TRBV7-9 and TRBJ2-7): DTGVSQNPRHKITKRGQNVTFRCDPISEHNRLYWYRQTLGQGPEFLTYFQNEAQLEKSRLLSDRFSAERPKGSFSTLEIQRTEQGDSAMYLCASSPGTSYEQYFGPGTRLTVT.

This clonotype has a handful of counts. This chain links TRBV12-1 with TRBJ2-7. TRBV12-1 is a documented pseudogene. This CDR3 has 13 residues. CDR3 amino acids: CASSFEPTYEQYF. The CDR3 DNA reads TGTGCCAGCAGCTTTGAGCCGACTTACGAGCAGTACTTC.

This clonotype has only a few counts. The chain joins TRBV7-2 to TRBJ2-5, with D possibly matching TRBD2 (5 bases). CDR3 length equals 15 residues. V lost 1 base, J lost 5 bases, and 14 bases lay in between. Germline CDR1 and CDR2: SGHTA and FQGNSA. The CDR3 DNA is TGTGCCAGCAGCTTAGTGTCCGGCGGGTCTGAGACCCAGTACTTC. Its translation is CASSLVSGGSETQYF.

This clonotype was counted ten times or more. V is TRBV12-3 or TRBV12-4 and J is TRBJ2-1, with no clear D. This CDR3 has 11 amino acids. V dropped 4 bases and J dropped 8 bases, with 6 bases sitting between them. Here the CDR3 DNA reads TGTGCCAGCAGTTCCAAACATGAGCAGTTCTTC. As protein: CASSSKHEQFF.

The chain combines TRBV30 with TRBJ2-3; a possible D gene is TRBD1 (5 bases). V was shortened by 3 bases and J by 5 bases, with 12 bases between the two germline ends. Germline loops: CDR1 GTSNPN, CDR2 SVGIG (reference sequence). This CDR3 is built from 13 residues. The CDR3 protein is CAWSPQGRDTQYF. The CDR3 DNA sequence: TGTGCCTGGAGCCCCCAGGGAAGAGATACGCAGTATTTT.

The chain carries TRBV5-1 and TRBJ2-1; no definite D call. V shed 0 bases and J shed 10 bases, with 8 bases lying between them. This CDR3 region has 12 residues. Germline CDR1 is SGHRS and CDR2 is YFSETQ. This chain's CDR3 is CASSLAAQEQFF. The CDR3 nucleotides read TGCGCCAGCAGCTTGGCCGCCCAGGAGCAGTTCTTC.

The genes are TRBV20-1 and TRBJ2-7; no firm D call. Per germline, CDR1 DFQATT and CDR2 SNEGSKA (reference sequence). This CDR3 is built from 15 residues. Trimming took 0 bases from V and 2 from J, leaving 14 bases between them. The CDR3 region is CSARDLGRPAYEQYF. The CDR3 DNA is TGCAGTGCTAGAGATCTAGGCAGGCCAGCCTACGAGCAGTACTTC.

This clonotype was seen more than once but under ten times. The chain joins TRBV20-1 to TRBJ1-5; maybe TRBD1 (5 bases). The germline V gene has CDR1 DFQATT and CDR2 SNEGSKA (reference sequence). Trimming stripped 1 base from V and 5 bases from J, with 12 bases between. The CDR3 is 14 residues long. As DNA, the CDR3 is TGCAGTGCTAGAGTAGGGCAGGGTTATCAGCCCCAGCATTTT. This codes for CSARVGQGYQPQHF.

This clonotype was seen a handful of times. This chain uses TRBV6-1 with TRBJ2-5; 13 bases are a match to TRBD2. In germline, CDR1 is MNHNS, CDR2 SASEGT. Trimming took 10 bases from V and 3 from J; bases not matched to a gene: 5. The CDR3 is made up of 14 amino acids. The CDR3 sequence: CATGTSGKKETQYF. Written as DNA, the CDR3 is TGTGCCACAGGGACTAGCGGGAAAAAAGAGACCCAGTACTTC.

This clonotype has only a few counts. The chain couples TRBV28 to TRBJ2-4; 10 bases are a match to TRBD1. CDR1 and CDR2 from the germline V gene are MDHEN and SYDVKM. V gave up 6 bases and J gave up 3 bases; unmatched junction bases: 2. The CDR3 has 14 amino acids. The CDR3 is CASSGTGDKNIQYF. The CDR3 nucleotides read TGTGCCAGCAGCGGGACAGGGGACAAAAACATTCAGTACTTC.

This clonotype was picked up many times. The rearrangement links TRBV28 to TRBJ2-2; D uncertain. Germline V gene sequence: CDR1 MDHEN, CDR2 SYDVKM. CDR3 size: 13 residues. Trimming shortened V by 3 bases and J by 2 bases, and 4 bases separated the two germline ends. The CDR3 loop reads CASSFGNTGELFF. As DNA, the CDR3 is TGTGCCAGCAGTTTCGGTAACACCGGGGAGCTGTTTTTT.

The CDR3 reads CASSLTLLTDTQYF. CDR3 nucleotide sequence: TGTGCCAGCAGTCTCACCCTACTTACAGATACGCAGTATTTT. This chain connects TRBV27 to TRBJ2-3; no firm D call. Deletions cut 5 bases from V and 3 bases from J, with 12 bases between. The CDR3 runs 14 residues. Germline loops: CDR1 MNHEY, CDR2 SMNVEV (reference sequence).

The V call is TRBV29-1, the J call TRBJ2-5; 12 bases fit TRBD1. Germline V lookup: CDR1 SQVTM, CDR2 ANQGSEA. J gave up 9 bases and V 2 bases, and 19 bases lay outside the gene matches. The CDR3 has 18 amino acids. As DNA, the CDR3 is TGCAGCGTTGAAAGTATCGGGACAGGGGGCCAACTAAGAGGGGCCCAGTACTTC. This encodes CSVESIGTGGQLRGAQYF.

The rearrangement links TRBV4-1 to TRBJ2-5; D may be TRBD1 (6 bases). The CDR3 contains 13 residues. Germline V lookup: CDR1 MGHRA, CDR2 YSYEKL. Trimming removed 4 bases from V and 5 bases from J, with 11 bases in between. The CDR3 spells CASSPQGIETQYF. The CDR3 bases are TGCGCCAGCAGCCCTCAGGGGATTGAGACCCAGTACTTC.

The V gene is TRBV12-3 or TRBV12-4, the J gene TRBJ2-1, with D possibly matching TRBD1 (6 bases). The CDR3 loop spans 13 amino acids. Trimming took off 6 bases at V and 10 bases at J, with 16 bases between the two ends. CDR3 coding DNA: TGTGCCAGCAGCCCCGACCGGGACATCGAGCAGTTCTTC. Translation: CASSPDRDIEQFF.

This sequence joins TRBV6-1 and TRBJ2-1; TRBD1 agrees at 9 bases. The junction had 7 bases not matched to a gene; V was cut back by 7 bases and J by 3 bases. Germline V gives CDR1 MNHNS, CDR2 SASEGT. The CDR3 consists of 15 residues. The CDR3 DNA is TGTGCCAGCAAGAACAGGGGGCTGGTCTACAATGAGCAGTTCTTC. It translates to CASKNRGLVYNEQFF.

This clonotype was observed a handful of times. The chain employs TRBV12-3 or TRBV12-4 and TRBJ1-5; D not resolved. Trimming left V 3 bases short and J 9 bases short, with 12 bases between. This CDR3 has 13 residues. Here the CDR3 DNA reads TGTGCCAGCAGTTTGGGAGATGGATGGCCCCAGCATTTT. It codes for CASSLGDGWPQHF.

J is TRBJ2-7 and V is TRBV7-2, with 8 nucleotides matching TRBD1. The CDR3 covers 17 residues. Germline lookup yields CDR1 SGHTA and CDR2 FQGNSA. V lost 4 bases to trimming and J lost 5 bases; unmatched junction nucleotides: 16. CDR3 sequence (DNA): TGTGCCAGCAGCTCTCCCAGAGGACAGGGTCCCATCCACGAGCAGTACTTC. Amino acid sequence: CASSSPRGQGPIHEQYF.